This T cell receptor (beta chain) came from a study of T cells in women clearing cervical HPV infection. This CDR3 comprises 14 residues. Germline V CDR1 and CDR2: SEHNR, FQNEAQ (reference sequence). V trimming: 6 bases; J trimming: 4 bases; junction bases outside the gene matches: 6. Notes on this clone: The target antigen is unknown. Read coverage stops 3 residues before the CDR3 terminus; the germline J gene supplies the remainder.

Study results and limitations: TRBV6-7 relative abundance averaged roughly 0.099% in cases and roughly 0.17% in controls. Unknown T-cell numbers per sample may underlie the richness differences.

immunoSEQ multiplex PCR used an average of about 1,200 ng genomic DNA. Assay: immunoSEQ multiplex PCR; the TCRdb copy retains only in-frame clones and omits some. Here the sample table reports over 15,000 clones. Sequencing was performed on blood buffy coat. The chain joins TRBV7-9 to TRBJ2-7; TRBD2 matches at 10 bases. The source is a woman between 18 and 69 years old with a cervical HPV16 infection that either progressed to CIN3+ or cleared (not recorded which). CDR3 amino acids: CASRPWTSGYEQYF. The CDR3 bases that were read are TGTGCCAGCAGACCTTGGACTAGCGGTTACGAG.